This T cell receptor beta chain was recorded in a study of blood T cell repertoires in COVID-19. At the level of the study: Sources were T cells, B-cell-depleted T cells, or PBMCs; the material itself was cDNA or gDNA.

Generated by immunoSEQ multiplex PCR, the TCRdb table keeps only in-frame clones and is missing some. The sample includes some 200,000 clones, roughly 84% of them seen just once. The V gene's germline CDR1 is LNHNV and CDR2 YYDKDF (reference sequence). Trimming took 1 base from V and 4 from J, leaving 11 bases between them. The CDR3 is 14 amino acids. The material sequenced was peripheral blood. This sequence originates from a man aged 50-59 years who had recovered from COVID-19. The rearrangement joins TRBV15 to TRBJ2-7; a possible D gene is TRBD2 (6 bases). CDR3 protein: CATSRGPGEYEQYF. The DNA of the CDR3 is TGTGCCACCAGCAGAGGTCCGGGAGAATACGAGCAGTACTTC.